This T cell receptor beta chain was sequenced in a study of regulatory T cells in long-lasting Graves disease. The CDR3 consists of 15 residues. V was clipped by 5 bases and J by 4 bases, with 15 bases between them. In germline, CDR1 is MNHNS, CDR2 SASEGT. Construction of the TCR beta libraries employed iRepertoire HTBI primers in conjunction with Arm-PCR of CDR3 regions. TCRdb itself ran the multiplex PCR reads through MiXCR, one entry per CDR3 protein. The sample records roughly 360,000 distinct CDR3 sequences, 12% being singletons. The time point denotes: newly diagnosed GD, antithyroid drugs for less than 3 months. PBMCs were the source of the RNA used for TCR sequencing. The sample was also linked to a second study, of T cells in Graves' hyperthyroidism and ophthalmopathy.

The chain links TRBV6-1 to TRBJ2-1, with D uncertain. The specimen comprised peripheral blood mononuclear cells (PBMCs), sampled at new diagnosis, from a patient treated with antithyroid drugs. The TCR originated in a woman aged 18-29 years with Graves disease. The CDR3 sequence: CASSPYAGFYNEQFF. CDR3 DNA: TGTGCCAGCAGTCCCTACGCTGGATTTTACAATGAGCAGTTCTTC.